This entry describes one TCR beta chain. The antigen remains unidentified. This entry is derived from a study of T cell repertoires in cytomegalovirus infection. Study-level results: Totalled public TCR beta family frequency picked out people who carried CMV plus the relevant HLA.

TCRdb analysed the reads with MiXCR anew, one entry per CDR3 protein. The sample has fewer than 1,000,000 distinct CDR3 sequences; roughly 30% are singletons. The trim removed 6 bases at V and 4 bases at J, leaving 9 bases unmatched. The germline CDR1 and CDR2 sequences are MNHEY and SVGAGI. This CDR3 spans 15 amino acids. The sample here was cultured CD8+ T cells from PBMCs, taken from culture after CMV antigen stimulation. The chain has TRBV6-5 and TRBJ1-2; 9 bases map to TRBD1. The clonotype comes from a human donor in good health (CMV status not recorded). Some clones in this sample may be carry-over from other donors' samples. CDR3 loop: CASSHRRDRAYGYTF. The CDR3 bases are TGTGCCAGCAGCCACCGCCGGGACAGGGCCTATGGCTACACCTTC.